One sample yielded the 23 T cell receptor beta chains listed below, sequenced in a study of OX40 agonist ivuxolimab in advanced cancers. The receptor library was made with the immunoSEQ multiplex PCR assay. The table was pulled from immuneACCESS by TCRdb, which kept in-frame rearrangements only. Such tables lose some clones; where checked, under half of the loss comes from unresolved V genes, and the rest has no known cause. This sample is represented by 25,000 to 35,000 clones; roughly 68% of them were singletons. The top ten hold 12% of the sample. The material sequenced was CD4+ or CD8+ T cells sorted from blood, taken in a trial of the OX40 agonist ivuxolimab. These receptors came from an adult with an advanced solid tumor such as melanoma, head and neck, liver or kidney cancer.

The J gene is TRBJ2-2, the V gene TRBV9; D unresolved. The V and J ends lost 4 bases and 9 bases respectively, with 10 bases between them. The CDR3 is 12 residues long. CDR1 is SGDLS, CDR2 YYNGEE, per germline. Here the CDR3 DNA reads TGTGCCAGCAGCCCTACCGGCCGGGAGCTGTTTTTT. Protein: CASSPTGRELFF.

The V gene is TRBV10-3, the J gene TRBJ1-4; 7 bases are a match to TRBD1. The length of the CDR3 is 16 residues. V lost 3 bases and J lost 7; bases outside the gene matches: 11. CDR1 and CDR2 from the germline V gene are ENHRY and SYGVKD. This CDR3 is CAISDRGGSGAEKLFF. The CDR3 DNA follows: TGTGCCATCAGTGATCGAGGGGGCAGCGGAGCTGAAAAACTGTTTTTT.

The chain employs TRBV7-3 and TRBJ2-3, with D possibly TRBD1 on 7 matching bases. Trimming shortened V by 2 bases and J by 2 bases, and 11 bases separated the two germline ends. The germline gives CDR1 SGHTA, CDR2 FQGTGA. The CDR3 runs 15 residues. The chain's CDR3 is CASSLSRGDTDTQYF. CDR3 bases: TGTGCCAGCAGCTTATCCAGGGGGGACACAGATACGCAGTATTTT.

The gene calls are TRBV18 and TRBJ2-1; the match to TRBD2 covers 11 bases. CDR3 length: 14 amino acids. CDR1 and CDR2 (germline): KGHSH, LQKENI. J lost 3 bases, V lost 6 bases, and 1 base had no gene match. As DNA, the CDR3 is TGTGCCAGCTCCACTAGCGGGGGCTACAATGAGCAGTTCTTC. It translates to CASSTSGGYNEQFF.

CDR3 loop: CASSSGTGASGNTIYF. The CDR3 nucleotides are TGCGCCAGCAGCTCCGGGACAGGGGCCTCTGGAAACACCATATATTTT. The chain recombines TRBV10-1 with TRBJ1-3; 10 bases map to TRBD1. This CDR3 is built from 16 residues. After removal of 6 bases from V and 0 bases from J, the junction contained 5 bases not matched to a gene. Germline loops: CDR1 WNHNN, CDR2 SYGVQD (reference sequence).

This clone occurred a few times. In DNA form, the CDR3 reads TGTGCCAGCAGCCAAGATCCGGGACGGATTGATTCACCCCTCCACTTT. Protein: CASSQDPGRIDSPLHF. The chain recombines TRBV4-2 with TRBJ1-6, with D tentatively TRBD1 (5 bases). The V gene's germline CDR1 is LGHNA and CDR2 YNFKEQ. This CDR3 has 16 amino acids. Between the trimmed V and J ends, which lost 0 bases and 8 bases, there was a span of 14 bases.

The V call is TRBV29-1, the J call TRBJ2-5; D is perhaps TRBD1 or TRBD2 (5 bases each). Trimming stripped 2 bases from V and 1 base from J, with 11 bases between. Germline assignment: CDR1 SQVTM and CDR2 ANQGSEA. The CDR3 is made up of 14 amino acids. CDR3 loop: CSVELLGAQETQYF. Written as DNA, the CDR3 is TGCAGCGTTGAACTACTCGGGGCCCAAGAGACCCAGTACTTC.

This clone has a handful of counts. The chain is built from TRBV29-1 and TRBJ1-3, with D possibly matching TRBD1 (5 bases). The V gene lost 5 bases and the J gene lost 1 base, with 9 bases spanning the gap. CDR3 length: 13 residues. In germline, CDR1 is SQVTM, CDR2 ANQGSEA. The CDR3 protein is CSVSPGSGNTIYF. CDR3 nucleotides: TGCAGCGTTTCGCCAGGGTCTGGAAACACCATATATTTT. Together with reference TRBV29-1 and TRBJ1-3, the CDR3 gives the full variable domain: SAVISQKPSRDICQRGTSLTIQCQVDSQVTMMFWYRQQPGQSLTLIATANQGSEATYESGFVIDKFPISRPNLTFSTLTVSNMSPEDSSIYLCSVSPGSGNTIYFGEGSWLTVV.

In its sample, this clone is medium-sized. The chain couples TRBV10-1 to TRBJ2-7, with D possibly TRBD1 on 5 matching bases. This CDR3 is built from 13 residues. The V end was cut by 3 bases, the J end by 5 bases, with 11 bases between. CDR1 and CDR2 (germline): WNHNN, SYGVQD (reference sequence). For the CDR3, the DNA is TGCGCCAGCAGTGACCAGGGAAACAACGAGCAGTACTTC. Protein sequence: CASSDQGNNEQYF.

This clone was detected only once. This sequence joins TRBV29-1 and TRBJ2-3, with 11 positions matching TRBD2. V gave up 6 bases and J gave up 6 bases; unmatched junction bases: 11. The CDR3 has 15 amino acids. Germline-derived CDR1 and CDR2 are SQVTM and ANQGSEA. The CDR3 coding sequence is TGCAGCGTCACTGGTAGCGGGGGGGCATTGGATACGCAGTATTTT. Protein: CSVTGSGGALDTQYF.

The chain couples TRBV7-9 to TRBJ1-1; the match to TRBD1 covers 7 bases. Germline V gene data show CDR1 as SEHNR and CDR2 as FQNEAQ (reference sequence). With V trimmed by 5 bases and J by 11 bases, 8 bases remained unmatched. CDR3 size: 12 residues. CDR3 protein: CASSRDTGDAFF. The CDR3, as DNA: TGTGCCAGCAGCCGGGACACAGGGGACGCTTTCTTT.

The rearrangement joins TRBV5-1 to TRBJ1-6; maybe TRBD1 (6 bases). Germline CDR1 reads SGHRS; CDR2 reads YFSETQ. The V end lost 0 bases, the J end lost 0 bases, and 7 bases lay between the germline ends. This CDR3 region has 16 residues. The CDR3 coding sequence is TGCGCCAGCAGCTTGGAAGGGGGCTCCTATAATTCACCCCTCCACTTT. Protein product: CASSLEGGSYNSPLHF.

This chain links TRBV7-9 with TRBJ1-2; the D gene is possibly TRBD1 (5 bases). From germline, CDR1 is SEHNR and CDR2 FQNEAQ (reference sequence). V was trimmed by 1 base and J by 4 bases, leaving 13 bases between them. CDR3 length equals 15 residues. The CDR3 is CASSLVTPRGYGYTF. CDR3 nucleotides: TGTGCCAGCAGCTTAGTGACCCCGAGGGGCTATGGCTACACCTTC.

V is TRBV2 and J is TRBJ1-6, with D possibly matching TRBD1 (6 bases). Germline CDR1 SNHLY, CDR2 FYNNEI. The CDR3 is 14 amino acids. V lost 5 bases, J lost 7 bases, and 12 bases lay in between. CDR3 amino acids: CASSPQGENSPLHF. Here the CDR3 DNA reads TGTGCCAGCAGTCCACAGGGTGAGAATTCACCCCTCCACTTT.

The gene calls are TRBV5-4 and TRBJ1-1; D call uncertain. The CDR3 extends over 15 amino acids. V was clipped by 4 bases and J by 0 bases, with 13 bases between them. Germline CDR1 SGHNT, CDR2 YYREEE (reference sequence). CDR3 bases: TGTGCCAGCAGCCCGACCCGAGGAGTGAACACTGAAGCTTTCTTT. As protein: CASSPTRGVNTEAFF.

This chain uses TRBV6-5 with TRBJ1-2, with D possibly being TRBD1 (5 bases). The ends were cut back, 6 bases at V and 8 bases at J, with 22 bases in the middle. The germline gives CDR1 MNHEY, CDR2 SVGAGI. The CDR3 is made up of 15 amino acids. CDR3 in DNA: TGTGCCAGCAGCCAAACCGGGACCATCCATAGAGGCTACACCTTC. Translating gives CASSQTGTIHRGYTF.

The table lists this clone with a count of one. The rearrangement joins TRBV9 to TRBJ2-7; 9 positions agree with TRBD1. Trimming took 2 bases from V and 5 from J; bases not matched to a gene: 14. Germline assignment: CDR1 SGDLS and CDR2 YYNGEE. There are 17 residues in the CDR3. CDR3 sequence: CASSVPGQGINRDEQYV. The CDR3 region has the DNA TGTGCCAGCAGCGTCCCAGGACAGGGGATAAATCGGGACGAGCAGTACGTC.

This chain uses TRBV19 with TRBJ2-1, with D hard to call. The CDR3 consists of 11 residues. V was shortened by 7 bases and J by 7 bases, with 8 bases between the two germline ends. Germline CDR1 reads LNHDA; CDR2 reads SQIVND (reference sequence). The CDR3 loop reads CASKMRNEQFF. CDR3 nucleotide sequence: TGTGCCAGTAAAATGAGGAATGAGCAGTTCTTC. Together with reference TRBV19 and TRBJ2-1, the CDR3 gives the full variable domain: DGGITQSPKYLFRKEGQNVTLSCEQNLNHDAMYWYRQDPGQGLRLIYYSQIVNDFQKGDIAEGYSVSREKKESFPLTVTSAQKNPTAFYLCASKMRNEQFFGPGTRLTVL.

The CDR3 DNA reads as TGTGCCACCCATACTCGGAAGGAGGACTACACCTTC. Translation gives CATHTRKEDYTF. V gene TRBV15 combines with J gene TRBJ1-2; D unclear. The V gene's germline CDR1 is LNHNV and CDR2 YYDKDF (reference sequence). The CDR3 length is 12 residues. V gave up 8 bases and J gave up 10 bases, with 17 bases separating them.

There are a few counts of this clone. J is TRBJ1-2 and V is TRBV11-2; maybe TRBD1 (6 bases). The CDR3 contains 13 residues. The germline V and J ends were trimmed by 5 bases and 9 bases, with 16 bases remaining between them. Germline V CDR1 and CDR2: SGHAT, FQNNGV. As DNA, the CDR3 is TGTGCCAGCAGCAAAGAGAGGGGGATTAGCTACACCTTC. It specifies CASSKERGISYTF.

This chain joins TRBV7-2 and TRBJ1-2; 7 bases agree with TRBD1. V lost 3 bases and J lost 0; bases outside the gene matches: 1. Germline V gene data show CDR1 as SGHTA and CDR2 as FQGNSA. The CDR3 contains 14 residues. The chain's CDR3 is CASSFGTANYGYTF. CDR3 DNA sequence: TGTGCCAGCAGCTTCGGGACAGCTAACTATGGCTACACCTTC.

This clone occurred once. J is TRBJ2-1 and V is TRBV6-1; D uncertain. This CDR3 comprises 12 residues. Trimming took 5 bases from V and 9 from J, leaving 11 bases between them. Per the germline V gene, CDR1 is MNHNS and CDR2 is SASEGT. The CDR3 protein is CASSLQASEQFF. The CDR3 region has the DNA TGTGCCAGCAGTCTCCAGGCGAGTGAGCAGTTCTTC.

This rearrangement joins TRBV7-2 to TRBJ1-5, with D possibly TRBD1 on 6 matching bases. CDR3 length: 16 residues. Germline V gene sequence: CDR1 SGHTA, CDR2 FQGNSA. V lost 5 bases and J 6 bases, leaving 20 bases between the germline ends. The CDR3 region is CASSPWGARGPQPQHF. As DNA, the CDR3 is TGTGCCAGCAGCCCTTGGGGGGCCAGGGGCCCTCAGCCCCAGCATTTT.